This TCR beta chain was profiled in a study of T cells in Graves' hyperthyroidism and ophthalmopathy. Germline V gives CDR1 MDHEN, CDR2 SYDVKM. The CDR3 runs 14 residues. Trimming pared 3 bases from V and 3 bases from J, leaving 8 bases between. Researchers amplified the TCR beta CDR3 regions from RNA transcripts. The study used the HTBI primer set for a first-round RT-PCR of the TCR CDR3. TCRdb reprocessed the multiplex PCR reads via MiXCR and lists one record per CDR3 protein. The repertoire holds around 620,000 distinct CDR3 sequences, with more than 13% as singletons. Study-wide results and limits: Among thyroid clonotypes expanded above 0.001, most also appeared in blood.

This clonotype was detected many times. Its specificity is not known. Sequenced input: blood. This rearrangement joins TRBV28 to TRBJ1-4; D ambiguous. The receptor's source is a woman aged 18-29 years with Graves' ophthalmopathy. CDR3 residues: CASSFGGSNEKLFF. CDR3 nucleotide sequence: TGTGCCAGCAGTTTCGGCGGCTCTAATGAAAAACTGTTTTTT.